The clone carrying this TCR beta chain was detected only a few times. The germline gene is not matched at one end of the junction; a read error may be the cause. This CDR3 is built from 12 residues. Germline CDR1 and CDR2: SEHNR and FQNEAQ (reference sequence). PCR was performed a second time for about 7 to 11 cycles using a sample-barcoded 5' primer and a J-beta primer mix. Each CDR3 protein is one row after TCRdb ran MiXCR on the 5' RACE reads. The sample has around 800,000 distinct CDR3 sequences, around 25% seen once. The data are from a study of blood T cells in healthy people across ages. Individuals who donated were healthy Caucasians from Russia aged roughly 6 to 100. In addition, the sample was reused for a study of T cells of mothers and their children.

This chain links TRBV7-9 with TRBJ2-5, with unresolved D. The source of this sequence is a boy aged 5-17 years in good health. Source material: blood. CDR3 region: CASSPWQETRYF. For the CDR3, the DNA is TGTGCCAGCAGCCCGTGGCAAGAGACCCGGTACTTC. Variable domain in full (rest from reference TRBV7-9 and TRBJ2-5): DTGVSQNPRHKITKRGQNVTFRCDPISEHNRLYWYRQTLGQGPEFLTYFQNEAQLEKSRLLSDRFSAERPKGSFSTLEIQRTEQGDSAMYLCASSPWQETRYFGPGTRLLVL.